This TCR beta chain was identified in a study of cytomegalovirus exposure and HLA in healthy donors. Study-wide results and limits: Later, an analysis found that common viral pathogens appeared to be linked with several of the most significant clusters. Productive status was seen about 90% or about 30% of the time for most TCR beta V segments in an earlier analysis.

With regard to this clone: Its specificity is unknown.

PCR primers comprised 60 Vbeta and 13 Jbeta primers. The repertoire was sequenced with immunoSEQ multiplex PCR; TCRdb's copy has only in-frame clones and lacks some. The table has roughly 120,000 clones, about 60% seen once; the top ten hold roughly 2%. This clonotype originated in a woman aged 25 to 39 in good health and CMV-seronegative. Sample: PBMCs.

The CDR3 DNA sequence: TGTGCCAGCTCAGGGGACAGGGCCAGCACAGATACGCAGTATTTT. This encodes CASSGDRASTDTQYF. The chain is built from TRBV2 and TRBJ2-3; 9 bases fit TRBD1. V was clipped by 8 bases and J by 0 bases; unmatched bases: 6. The CDR3 sequence is 15 residues long. Germline-derived CDR1 and CDR2 are SNHLY and FYNNEI.